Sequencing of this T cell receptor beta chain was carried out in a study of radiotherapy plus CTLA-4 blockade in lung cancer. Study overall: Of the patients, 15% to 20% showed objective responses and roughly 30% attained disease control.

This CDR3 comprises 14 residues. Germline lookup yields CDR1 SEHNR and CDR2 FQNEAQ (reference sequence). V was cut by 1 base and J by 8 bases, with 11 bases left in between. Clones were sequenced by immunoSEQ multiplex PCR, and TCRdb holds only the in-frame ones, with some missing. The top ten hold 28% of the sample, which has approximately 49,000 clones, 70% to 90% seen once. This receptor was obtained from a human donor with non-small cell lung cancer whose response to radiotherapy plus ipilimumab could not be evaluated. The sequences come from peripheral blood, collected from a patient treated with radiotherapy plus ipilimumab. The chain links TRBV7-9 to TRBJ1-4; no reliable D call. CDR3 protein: CASSLGGALEKLFF. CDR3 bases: TGTGCCAGCAGCTTAGGAGGCGCGTTAGAAAAACTGTTTTTT. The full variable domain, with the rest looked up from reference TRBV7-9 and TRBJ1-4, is DTGVSQNPRHKITKRGQNVTFRCDPISEHNRLYWYRQTLGQGPEFLTYFQNEAQLEKSRLLSDRFSAERPKGSFSTLEIQRTEQGDSAMYLCASSLGGALEKLFFGSGTQLSVL.